These 5 T cell receptor beta chains originate from one sample sequenced in a study of vaccination and CD4 T cells after COVID-19 (dated by TCRdb to between 2021 and 2024). Preparation of the library involved PCR. Reads for this sample came from an Illumina iSeq 100. DNA from cultured CD4+ T cells underwent TCR sequencing with the Oncomine TCR Beta short-read assay at the Johns Hopkins FTIC core. TCRdb reanalyzed the raw reads on its own, using fastp at Q25 for trimming and MiXCR for clone calling, and kept in-frame beta chains. Rows are combined by CDR3 protein, so each entry shows the most common genes and DNA. The sample has about 15,000 distinct CDR3 sequences on record, approximately 58% of them singletons. Jointly, the top ten make up 10% to 15% of the sample. The intended sense of this specimen's treatment or condition label: roughly 10-day PBMC culture with coronavirus spike peptide pools or control peptides (ViraFEST assay).

Antigens for these TCRs are unknown. The sample was CD4+ T cells from blood, cultured in vitro. Receptors originate from a human donor who had recovered from COVID-19.

Of note for this clonotype: The junction departs from the called germline gene at one end, perhaps through a read error. V gene TRBV7-4 combines with J gene TRBJ1-1; D is possibly TRBD1 (5 bases). The CDR3 is 20 residues long. Germline loops: CDR1 SGHVT, CDR2 SQSDAQ. CDR3 in amino acids: CASTLQASPLDLLMNTEAFF. CDR3 coding DNA: TGTGCCAGCACCTTACAGGCCTCCCCGCTAGACCTCCTTATGAACACTGAAGCTTTCTTT.

This clonotype has just a few counts. The chain combines TRBV7-2 with TRBJ1-2, with D perhaps matching TRBD1 (5 bases). V lost 5 bases, J lost 7 bases, and 20 bases lay in between. The CDR3 has 15 amino acids. Germline assignment: CDR1 SGHTA and CDR2 FQGNSA. The DNA of the CDR3 is TGTGCCAGCAGCCCAAGCACGGGGCCAGGGACTGGCTACACCTTC. This encodes CASSPSTGPGTGYTF.

The gene calls are TRBV28 and TRBJ1-2; tentative D call: TRBD1 (5 bases). This CDR3 spans 13 amino acids. Germline loops: CDR1 MDHEN, CDR2 SYDVKM. The V end was cut by 7 bases, the J end by 0 bases, with 9 bases between. CDR3 in amino acids: CASISGPNYGYTF. Here the CDR3 DNA reads TGTGCCAGCATTTCGGGACCTAACTATGGCTACACCTTC.

The chain combines TRBV6-4 with TRBJ1-1; tentative D call: TRBD1 (5 bases). This CDR3 is built from 17 residues. V was pared by 4 bases and J by 2 bases, with 20 bases between. Germline V gene data show CDR1 as MRHNA and CDR2 as SNTAGT. In DNA form, the CDR3 reads TGTGCCAGCAGTGCTCCAATGGGGGGAACCCCCAACACTGAAGCTTTCTTT. The encoded protein is CASSAPMGGTPNTEAFF.

The J gene is TRBJ1-3, the V gene TRBV2, with a tentative D call TRBD1 (5 bases). The CDR3 is 15 amino acids. The V end was cut by 4 bases, the J end by 4 bases, with 14 bases between. CDR1 is SNHLY and CDR2 is FYNNEI in the germline V gene. CDR3: CASSAGWGSGNTIYF. CDR3 DNA sequence: TGTGCCAGCAGTGCGGGTTGGGGGTCCGGAAACACCATATATTTT.